This is a list of T cell receptor beta chains from one sample in a study of CD8+ T cells in alopecia areata. Sequencing was performed with immunoSEQ multiplex PCR; in TCRdb, only in-frame clones are kept and a portion is missing. The data show roughly 120,000 clones, with about 61% seen just once and 2.8% held by the top ten. What was sequenced was CD4+ T cells sorted from blood. These TCRs come from a human donor in good health. The CDR3 runs from the conserved cysteine through the conserved F or W. D genes are given only for firm matches. For some rows the clone size is stated as once, few or many, or as a class when expanded; others skip it.

j_call,d_call,v_call,clone_size,cdr3_aa,cdr3_nt
TRBJ1-2,NA,TRBV11-2,NA,CASSLRVYGYTF,TGTGCCAGCAGCTTACGGGTCTATGGCTACACCTTC
TRBJ2-1,NA,TRBV5-1,NA,CASSLEGRVYSYNEQFF,TGCGCCAGCAGCTTGGAGGGTAGGGTCTACTCCTACAATGAGCAGTTCTTC
TRBJ2-3,NA,TRBV6-6,few,CASSYGGTLIDTQYF,TGTGCCAGCAGTTACGGGGGGACCCTCATCGATACGCAGTATTTT
TRBJ1-1,NA,TRBV29-1,NA,CSADLNTEAFF,TGCAGCGCAGACCTGAACACTGAAGCTTTCTTT
TRBJ1-6,NA,TRBV9,NA,CASSVGPGAVISPLHF,TGTGCCAGCAGCGTAGGTCCAGGGGCTGTAATTTCACCCCTCCACTTT
TRBJ1-3,NA,TRBV5-1,NA,CASSLDISSGNTIYF,TGCGCCAGCAGCCTAGACATTTCATCAGGAAACACCATATATTTT
TRBJ1-4,NA,TRBV25-1,NA,CASSSRVEKLFF,TGTGCCAGCAGCAGCAGGGTGGAAAAACTGTTTTTT
TRBJ2-3,NA,TRBV5-1,NA,CASGPRGPSTDTQYF,TGCGCCAGCGGCCCACGAGGTCCTAGCACAGATACGCAGTATTTT
TRBJ2-7,TRBD2,TRBV5-6,NA,CASSLVLAGSYEQYF,TGTGCCAGCAGCTTGGTACTAGCGGGGAGTTACGAGCAGTACTTC
TRBJ2-5,NA,TRBV7-3,NA,CASSLWQAETQYF,TGTGCCAGCAGCTTATGGCAGGCAGAGACCCAGTACTTC
TRBJ1-1,NA,TRBV11-2,NA,CASSSDQRGMNTEAFF,TGTGCCAGCAGCTCCGATCAGAGGGGCATGAACACTGAAGCTTTCTTT
TRBJ2-1,TRBD2,TRBV5-4,NA,CASSFKDGTSRHEQFF,TGTGCCAGCAGCTTCAAAGACGGGACTAGCAGGCATGAGCAGTTCTTC
TRBJ1-5,TRBD1,TRBV4-1,NA,CASSQGQGALSNQPQHF,TGCGCCAGCAGCCAAGGACAGGGGGCTTTGAGCAATCAGCCCCAGCATTTT
TRBJ2-3,TRBD1,TRBV25-1,NA,CASTPGQGTDTQYF,TGTGCCAGCACTCCGGGACAGGGGACAGATACGCAGTATTTT
TRBJ1-5,NA,TRBV27,NA,CASSSGQTLNQPQHF,TGTGCCAGCAGCTCTGGACAGACCCTTAATCAGCCCCAGCATTTT
TRBJ1-1,NA,TRBV18,NA,CASSPWAAEAFF,TGTGCCAGCTCACCTTGGGCAGCTGAAGCTTTCTTT
TRBJ2-3,NA,TRBV4-1,few,CASSPIPLQGHTDTQYF,TGCGCCAGCAGCCCGATACCCCTACAGGGTCACACAGATACGCAGTATTTT
TRBJ2-7,NA,TRBV5-5,NA,CASSPQGQGLSEQYF,TGTGCCAGCAGCCCGCAAGGGCAGGGATTAAGTGAGCAGTACTTC
TRBJ1-2,TRBD1,TRBV2,NA,CASSETGGADGYTF,TGTGCCAGCAGTGAGACAGGGGGCGCCGATGGCTACACCTTC
TRBJ2-1,NA,TRBV7-2,NA,CASSYAARRQFF,TGTGCCAGCAGCTACGCGGCCCGTCGGCAGTTCTTC
TRBJ2-3,TRBD2,TRBV15,NA,CATSRAGTSGTDTQYF,TGTGCCACCAGCAGAGCCGGGACTAGCGGCACAGATACGCAGTATTTT
TRBJ2-1,NA,TRBV4-1,NA,CASSTFRGRYNEQFF,TGCGCCAGCAGCACTTTCCGGGGACGCTACAATGAGCAGTTCTTC